Each of the 20 T cell receptor beta chains below was sequenced from the same sample in a study of blood T cell repertoires in COVID-19. TCRdb's copy holds only in-frame clones and misses some; the assay was immunoSEQ multiplex PCR. Seen here are more than 50,000 clones, 60% to 80% observed once, and the top ten hold around 42%. The material sequenced was peripheral blood. Receptor source: a man between 65 and 85 years old with active or convalescent COVID-19.

The genes are TRBV5-5 and TRBJ2-3; weak D call: TRBD2 (5 bases). This CDR3 has 15 amino acids. V lost 5 bases and J 0 bases, leaving 13 bases between the germline ends. Germline-derived CDR1 and CDR2 are SGHKS and YYEKEE (reference sequence). The CDR3 here is CASRRLEASTDTQYF. In DNA, the CDR3 is TGTGCCAGCAGGCGGCTGGAGGCGAGCACAGATACGCAGTATTTT.

The rearrangement joins TRBV7-9 to TRBJ2-7, with 9 bases lining up with TRBD1. The CDR3 loop spans 14 amino acids. Germline CDR1 SEHNR, CDR2 FQNEAQ (reference sequence). J lost 5 bases, V lost 4 bases, and 6 bases had no gene match. CDR3 sequence (DNA): TGTGCCAGCAGCTGGGGACAGGGTAGGGACGAGCAGTACTTC. It translates to CASSWGQGRDEQYF.

This sequence joins TRBV30 and TRBJ1-5; TRBD1 agrees at 11 bases. The germline gives CDR1 GTSNPN, CDR2 SVGIG (reference sequence). J lost 7 bases, V lost 0 bases, and 2 bases had no gene match. The CDR3 has 14 residues. This CDR3 reads CAWSVGTGGQPQHF. Written as DNA, the CDR3 is TGTGCCTGGAGTGTAGGGACAGGGGGACAGCCCCAGCATTTT.

The V call is TRBV6-2 or TRBV6-3, the J call TRBJ2-2; TRBD1 matches at 8 bases. After removal of 4 bases from V and 4 bases from J, the junction contained 5 bases not matched to a gene. Germline CDR1 MNHEY, CDR2 SVGEGT. This CDR3 has 15 amino acids. The CDR3 here is CASSLETGVTGELFF. The CDR3 bases are TGTGCCAGCAGTTTAGAGACAGGGGTCACCGGGGAGCTGTTTTTT.

The chain is built from TRBV9 and TRBJ2-7; 9 bases align to TRBD1. The trim removed 1 base at V and 3 bases at J, leaving 8 bases unmatched. The CDR3 covers 16 residues. Per the germline V gene, CDR1 is SGDLS and CDR2 is YYNGEE. The CDR3 region is CASSVTTGTGIYEQYF. CDR3 sequence (DNA): TGTGCCAGCAGCGTAACAACCGGGACAGGGATCTACGAGCAGTACTTC.

The chain recombines TRBV30 with TRBJ1-4; a weak D match, TRBD1 (5 bases). The CDR3 spans 15 residues. Germline-derived CDR1 and CDR2 are GTSNPN and SVGIG (reference sequence). V dropped 4 bases and J dropped 0 bases, with 12 bases sitting between them. CDR3 amino acids: CAWNQGSATNEKLFF. For the CDR3, the DNA is TGTGCCTGGAATCAGGGATCTGCAACTAATGAAAAACTGTTTTTT.

The chain is built from TRBV5-1 and TRBJ1-2; TRBD1 is a possible D gene (5 bases). The V end lost 2 bases, the J end lost 4 bases, and 15 bases lay between the germline ends. CDR1 and CDR2 (germline): SGHRS, YFSETQ. This CDR3 region has 15 residues. The CDR3, as DNA: TGCGCCAGCAGCTTAAGTCAGGGAAAACCCTATGGCTACACCTTC. Protein product: CASSLSQGKPYGYTF.

V is TRBV2 and J is TRBJ1-1; possible D gene TRBD1, 6 bases. Looked up from germline, CDR1 is SNHLY and CDR2 is FYNNEI. V was cut by 5 bases and J by 5 bases, with 12 bases left in between. The CDR3 length is 13 residues. The CDR3 sequence: CASSRNRDTEAFF. CDR3 nucleotide sequence: TGTGCCAGCAGTAGAAACAGGGATACTGAAGCTTTCTTT.

The genes are TRBV28 and TRBJ1-2; tentative D call: TRBD1 (5 bases). Looked up from germline, CDR1 is MDHEN and CDR2 is SYDVKM. The CDR3 runs to 13 residues. V shed 8 bases and J shed 4 bases, with 14 bases lying between them. In DNA form, the CDR3 reads TGTGCCAGCTTTGGGGGGATAGGCTATGGCTACACCTTC. Its protein is CASFGGIGYGYTF.

CDR3 in amino acids: CASSQDLGGQPQHF. In DNA form, the CDR3 reads TGCGCCAGCAGCCAAGATTTGGGGGGTCAGCCCCAGCATTTT. The chain couples TRBV4-1 to TRBJ1-5; D might be TRBD1 (5 bases). Germline V CDR1 and CDR2: MGHRA, YSYEKL. The CDR3 sequence is 14 residues long. V was cut by 0 bases and J by 6 bases, with 9 bases left in between.

This clone has a handful of counts. The chain is built from TRBV29-1 and TRBJ1-1; 10 nucleotides match TRBD1. This CDR3 region has 13 residues. V dropped 6 bases and J dropped 5; count of bases not matched to a gene: 6. Germline CDR1 and CDR2: SQVTM and ANQGSEA. This chain's CDR3 is CSVLRDRGTEAFF. The DNA of the CDR3 is TGCAGCGTCCTCCGGGACAGGGGTACTGAAGCTTTCTTT. Variable domain in full (rest from reference TRBV29-1 and TRBJ1-1): SAVISQKPSRDICQRGTSLTIQCQVDSQVTMMFWYRQQPGQSLTLIATANQGSEATYESGFVIDKFPISRPNLTFSTLTVSNMSPEDSSIYLCSVLRDRGTEAFFGQGTRLTVV.

The V gene is TRBV2, the J gene TRBJ2-5; 7 bases map to TRBD1. The CDR3 totals 13 residues. Trimming at V came to 6 bases and at J to 5 bases, leaving 6 bases not matched to a gene. Germline V CDR1 and CDR2: SNHLY, FYNNEI. DNA for the CDR3: TGTGCCAGCAGAAGAGACAGGGACGAGACCCAGTACTTC. It is translated as CASRRDRDETQYF.

The chain uses TRBV6-1 and TRBJ2-2; D gene ambiguous. In germline, CDR1 is MNHNS, CDR2 SASEGT. Trimming pared 1 base from V and 6 bases from J, leaving 9 bases between. The CDR3 spans 14 residues. CDR3 DNA sequence: TGTGCCAGCAGTGAAGGAGGATTCTCCGGGGAGCTGTTTTTT. Amino acids: CASSEGGFSGELFF.

In this sample, this clone turned up a few times. The chain combines TRBV6-5 with TRBJ1-2; D not resolved. The length of the CDR3 is 15 residues. The germline V gene has CDR1 MNHEY and CDR2 SVGAGI. V shed 7 bases and J shed 4 bases, with 19 bases lying between them. The CDR3 DNA reads as TGTGCCAGCACCGGGAAGGGCGGCGGGATCTATGGCTACACCTTC. Amino acid sequence: CASTGKGGGIYGYTF.

V gene TRBV29-1 combines with J gene TRBJ1-1, with TRBD1 as a possible D gene (5 bases). This CDR3 region has 13 residues. The V and J ends lost 6 bases and 3 bases respectively, with 14 bases between them. The germline V gene has CDR1 SQVTM and CDR2 ANQGSEA. CDR3 sequence (DNA): TGCAGCGTAGTGGGGCAGGCCCACACTGAAGCTTTCTTT. Encoded protein: CSVVGQAHTEAFF.

V gene TRBV5-6 combines with J gene TRBJ1-2; a weak D match, TRBD1 (6 bases). V dropped 4 bases and J dropped 5 bases, with 21 bases sitting between them. The CDR3 runs 16 residues. Germline V CDR1 and CDR2: SGHDT, YYEEEE. DNA for the CDR3: TGTGCCAGCAGCCTTCTCTGGACAGTCGCGGAATATGGCTACACCTTC. This gives the protein CASSLLWTVAEYGYTF.

The chain has TRBV19 and TRBJ2-4; 8 bases map to TRBD1. The CDR3 spans 17 residues. V trimming: 5 bases; J trimming: 8 bases; junction bases outside the gene matches: 17. Germline V gives CDR1 LNHDA, CDR2 SQIVND (reference sequence). Here the CDR3 reads CASSRLLPTGGRDIQYF. The CDR3 DNA reads as TGTGCCAGTAGTCGTCTACTTCCCACAGGGGGAAGAGACATTCAGTACTTC.

The genes are TRBV11-1 and TRBJ2-5; perhaps TRBD2 as D (6 bases). This CDR3 contains 15 residues. Germline CDR1 and CDR2: SGHAT and FQDESV (reference sequence). V shed 3 bases and J shed 3 bases, with 14 bases lying between them. The CDR3 region is CASSFAGYTKETQYF. The CDR3 DNA reads TGTGCCAGCAGCTTCGCGGGATACACAAAAGAGACCCAGTACTTC.

This clone was found a few times. The chain carries TRBV15 and TRBJ2-3, with TRBD2 matching 7 bases. The CDR3 has 15 amino acids. The germline gives CDR1 LNHNV, CDR2 YYDKDF (reference sequence). V lost 0 bases to trimming and J lost 6 bases; unmatched junction nucleotides: 6. CDR3 sequence reads: CATSRDLNSGDTQYF. CDR3 sequence (DNA): TGTGCCACCAGCAGAGATCTGAATAGCGGGGATACGCAGTATTTT. Supplemented by reference TRBV15 and TRBJ2-3, the full variable domain reads DAMVIQNPRYQVTQFGKPVTLSCSQTLNHNVMYWYQQKSSQAPKLLFHYYDKDFNNEADTPDNFQSRRPNTSFCFLDIRSPGLGDTAMYLCATSRDLNSGDTQYFGPGTRLTVL.

The genes are TRBV14 and TRBJ1-1; 7 positions agree with TRBD1. Unmatched junction bases numbered 15, after V lost 2 bases and J lost 6 bases. CDR1 and CDR2 from the germline V gene are SGHDN and FVKESK. The CDR3 is 17 residues long. As DNA, the CDR3 is TGTGCCAGCAGCCAATTCGGGACAGAATCTCCCCGGGCTGAAGCTTTCTTT. This gives the protein CASSQFGTESPRAEAFF.